There are a few counts of the clone carrying this TCR beta chain. The antigen remains undetermined. The entry originates in a study of T-cell reconstitution after alpha-beta-depleted transplantation in children. General study points: Some patients showed high day-60 TCRbeta diversity, which derived from surviving recipient T cells and thymic progenitors. About two months after transplant, alpha-beta T cells reportedly came from several hundred expanded graft clones. T-cell numbers and diversity one year post-transplant derived largely from freshly generated T cells.

Researchers prepared the TCRbeta library using unique molecular identifiers, the study reports. TCRdb recomputed calls from the PCR reads with MiXCR, one row per CDR3 protein. The repertoire holds some 300,000 distinct CDR3 sequences, with 6.5% to 9% as singletons. Germline V gene lookup returns CDR1 MDHEN and CDR2 SYDVKM. The CDR3 extends over 19 amino acids. V lost 4 bases to trimming and J lost 0 bases; unmatched junction nucleotides: 9. The rearrangement joins TRBV28 to TRBJ2-2; 12 bases fit TRBD2. Here the sequenced sample was peripheral blood, taken 360 days after TCRalphabeta/CD19-depleted stem cell transplant. The origin of this receptor is a female patient aged 2-10 years who had a stem cell transplant for Fanconi anemia, so the T cells may come from the graft donor. The CDR3 DNA reads TGTGCCAGCAGTTCCCTAGGACTAGCGGGGACCCCGAACACCGGGGAGCTGTTTTTT. Translated, it gives CASSSLGLAGTPNTGELFF.